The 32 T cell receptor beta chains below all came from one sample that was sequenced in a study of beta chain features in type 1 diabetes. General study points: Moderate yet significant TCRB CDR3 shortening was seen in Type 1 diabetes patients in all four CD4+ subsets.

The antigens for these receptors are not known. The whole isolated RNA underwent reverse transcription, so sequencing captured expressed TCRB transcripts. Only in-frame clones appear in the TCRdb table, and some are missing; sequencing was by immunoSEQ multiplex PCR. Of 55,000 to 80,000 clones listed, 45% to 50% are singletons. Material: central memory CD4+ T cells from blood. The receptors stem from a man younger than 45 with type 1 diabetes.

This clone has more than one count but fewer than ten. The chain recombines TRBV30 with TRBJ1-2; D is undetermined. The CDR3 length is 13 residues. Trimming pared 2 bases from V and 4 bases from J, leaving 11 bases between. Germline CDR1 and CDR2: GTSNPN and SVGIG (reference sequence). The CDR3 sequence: CAWSRDGFYGYTF. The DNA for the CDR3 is TGTGCCTGGAGTAGAGACGGGTTCTATGGCTACACCTTC.

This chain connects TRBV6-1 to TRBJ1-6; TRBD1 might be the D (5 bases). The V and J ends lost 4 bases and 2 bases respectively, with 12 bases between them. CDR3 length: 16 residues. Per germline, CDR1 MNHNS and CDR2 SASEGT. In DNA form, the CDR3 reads TGTGCCAGCAGTGTCGGGGGTAGGACCTATAATTCACCCCTCCACTTT. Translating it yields CASSVGGRTYNSPLHF.

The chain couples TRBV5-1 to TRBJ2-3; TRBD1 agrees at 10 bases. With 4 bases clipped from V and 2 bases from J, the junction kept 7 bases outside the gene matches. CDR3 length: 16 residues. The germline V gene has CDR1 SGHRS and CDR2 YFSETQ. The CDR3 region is CASSPGDRGNTDTQYF. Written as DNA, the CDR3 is TGCGCCAGCAGCCCTGGGGACAGGGGCAACACAGATACGCAGTATTTT.

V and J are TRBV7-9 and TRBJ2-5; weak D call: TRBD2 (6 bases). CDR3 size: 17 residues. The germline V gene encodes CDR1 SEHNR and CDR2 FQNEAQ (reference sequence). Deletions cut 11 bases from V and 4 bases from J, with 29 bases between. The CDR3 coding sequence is TGTGCCTCCAGCCGGACCCCCCCAGGAGGGCCGTTAGAGACCCAGTACTTC. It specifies CASSRTPPGGPLETQYF.

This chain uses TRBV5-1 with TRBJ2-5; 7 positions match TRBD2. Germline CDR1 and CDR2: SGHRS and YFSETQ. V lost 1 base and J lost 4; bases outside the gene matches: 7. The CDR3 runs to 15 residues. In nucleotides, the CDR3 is TGCGCCAGCAGCTTGTCGTGGGGCGGGAGAGAGACCCAGTACTTC. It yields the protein CASSLSWGGRETQYF.

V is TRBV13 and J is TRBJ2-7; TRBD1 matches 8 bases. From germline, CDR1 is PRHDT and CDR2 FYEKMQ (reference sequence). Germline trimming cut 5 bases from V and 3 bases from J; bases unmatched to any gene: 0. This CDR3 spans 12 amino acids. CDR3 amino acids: CASSGQGYEQYF. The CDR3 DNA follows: TGTGCCAGCAGCGGACAGGGCTACGAGCAGTACTTC.

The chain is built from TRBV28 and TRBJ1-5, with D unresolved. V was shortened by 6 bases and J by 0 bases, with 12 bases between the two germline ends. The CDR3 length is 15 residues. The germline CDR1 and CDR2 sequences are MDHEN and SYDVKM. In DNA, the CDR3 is TGTGCCAGCAGCTTGGTCCAGTATAGCAATCAGCCCCAGCATTTT. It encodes CASSLVQYSNQPQHF.

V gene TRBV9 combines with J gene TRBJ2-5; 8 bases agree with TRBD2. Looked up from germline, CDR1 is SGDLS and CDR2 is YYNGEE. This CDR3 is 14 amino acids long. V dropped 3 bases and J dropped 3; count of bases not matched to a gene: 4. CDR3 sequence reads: CASSESAGEETQYF. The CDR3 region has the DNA TGTGCCAGCAGCGAATCAGCGGGAGAAGAGACCCAGTACTTC.

The CDR3 sequence is CASSFPLGAPTDTQYF. DNA of the CDR3: TGTGCCAGCAGCTTCCCGCTAGGTGCCCCCACAGATACGCAGTATTTT. The chain links TRBV7-9 to TRBJ2-3, with D uncertain. V lost 3 bases, J lost 2 bases, and 15 bases lay in between. This CDR3 comprises 16 residues. Per germline, CDR1 SEHNR and CDR2 FQNEAQ (reference sequence).

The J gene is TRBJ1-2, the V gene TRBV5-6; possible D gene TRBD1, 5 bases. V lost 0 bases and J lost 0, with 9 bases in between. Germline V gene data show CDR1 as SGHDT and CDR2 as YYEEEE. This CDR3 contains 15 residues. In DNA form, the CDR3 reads TGTGCCAGCAGCTTGGTCGGACATGCTAACTATGGCTACACCTTC. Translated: CASSLVGHANYGYTF.

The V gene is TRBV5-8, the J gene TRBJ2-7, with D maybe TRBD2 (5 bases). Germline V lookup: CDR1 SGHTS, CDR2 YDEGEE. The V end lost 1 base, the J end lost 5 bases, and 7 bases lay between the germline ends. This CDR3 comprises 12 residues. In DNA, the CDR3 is TGTGCCAGCAGCTTGTGGGAGAACGAGCAGTACTTC. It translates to CASSLWENEQYF.

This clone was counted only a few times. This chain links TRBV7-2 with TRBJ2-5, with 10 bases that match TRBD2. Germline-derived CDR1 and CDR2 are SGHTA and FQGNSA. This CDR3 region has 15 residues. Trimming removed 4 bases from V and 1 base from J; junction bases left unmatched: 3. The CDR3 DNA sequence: TGTGCCAGCAGCTCCGGGACTAGCGTCCAAGAGACCCAGTACTTC. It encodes CASSSGTSVQETQYF.

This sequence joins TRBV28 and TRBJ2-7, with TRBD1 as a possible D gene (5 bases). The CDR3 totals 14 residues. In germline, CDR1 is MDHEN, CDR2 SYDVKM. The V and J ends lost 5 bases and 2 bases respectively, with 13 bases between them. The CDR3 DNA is TGTGCCAGCAGTAATGGACATACACCCTACGAGCAGTACTTC. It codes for CASSNGHTPYEQYF.

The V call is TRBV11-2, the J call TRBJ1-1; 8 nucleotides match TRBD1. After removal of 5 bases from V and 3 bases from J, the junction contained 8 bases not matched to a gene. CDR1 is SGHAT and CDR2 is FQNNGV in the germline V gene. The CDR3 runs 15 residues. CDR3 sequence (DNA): TGTGCCAGCAGCCTTATCAGGGGGCTGGACACTGAAGCTTTCTTT. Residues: CASSLIRGLDTEAFF. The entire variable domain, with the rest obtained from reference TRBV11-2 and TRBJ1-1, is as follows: EAGVAQSPRYKIIEKRQSVAFWCNPISGHATLYWYQQILGQGPKLLIQFQNNGVVDDSQLPKDRFSAERLKGVDSTLKIQPAKLEDSAVYLCASSLIRGLDTEAFFGQGTRLTVV.

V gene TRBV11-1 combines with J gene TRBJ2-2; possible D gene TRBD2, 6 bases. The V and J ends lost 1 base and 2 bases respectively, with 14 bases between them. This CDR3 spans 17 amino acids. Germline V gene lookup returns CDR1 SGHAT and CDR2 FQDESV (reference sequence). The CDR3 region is CASSLDAGPTNTGELFF. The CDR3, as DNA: TGTGCCAGCAGCTTAGATGCGGGACCGACAAACACCGGGGAGCTGTTTTTT. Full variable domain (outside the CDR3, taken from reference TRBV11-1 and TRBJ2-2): EAEVAQSPRYKITEKSQAVAFWCDPISGHATLYWYRQILGQGPELLVQFQDESVVDDSQLPKDRFSAERLKGVDSTLKIQPAELGDSAMYLCASSLDAGPTNTGELFFGEGSRLTVL.

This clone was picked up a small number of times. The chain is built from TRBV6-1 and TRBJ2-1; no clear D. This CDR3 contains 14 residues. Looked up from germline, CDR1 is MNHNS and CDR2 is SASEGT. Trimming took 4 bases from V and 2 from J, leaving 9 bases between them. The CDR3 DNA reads TGTGCCAGCAGTGCCCCAAACACCTACAATGAGCAGTTCTTC. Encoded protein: CASSAPNTYNEQFF.

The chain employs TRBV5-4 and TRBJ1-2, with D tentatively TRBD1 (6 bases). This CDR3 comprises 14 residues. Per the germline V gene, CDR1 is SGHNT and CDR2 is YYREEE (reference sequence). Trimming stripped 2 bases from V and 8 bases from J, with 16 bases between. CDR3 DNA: TGTGCCAGCAGCTTAGGACAGCGGTCAGAAGGCTACACCTTC. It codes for CASSLGQRSEGYTF.

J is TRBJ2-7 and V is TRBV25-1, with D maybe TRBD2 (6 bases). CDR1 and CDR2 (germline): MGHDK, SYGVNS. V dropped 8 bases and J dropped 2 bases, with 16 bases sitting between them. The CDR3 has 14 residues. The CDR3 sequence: CASGADWGAYEQYF. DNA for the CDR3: TGTGCCAGCGGGGCGGACTGGGGGGCCTACGAGCAGTACTTC.

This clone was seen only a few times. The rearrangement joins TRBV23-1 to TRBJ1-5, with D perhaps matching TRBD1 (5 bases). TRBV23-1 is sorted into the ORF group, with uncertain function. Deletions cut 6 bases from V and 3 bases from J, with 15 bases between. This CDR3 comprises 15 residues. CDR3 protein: CASSRLRVNNQPQHF. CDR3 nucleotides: TGCGCCAGCAGCAGACTCAGGGTTAACAATCAGCCCCAGCATTTT.

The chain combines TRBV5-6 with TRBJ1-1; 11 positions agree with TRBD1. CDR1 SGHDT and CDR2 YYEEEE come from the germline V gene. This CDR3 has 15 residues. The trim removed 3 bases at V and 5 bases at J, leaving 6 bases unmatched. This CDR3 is CASSSPDRGPTEAFF. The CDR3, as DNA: TGTGCCAGCAGCTCCCCGGACAGGGGGCCGACTGAAGCTTTCTTT.

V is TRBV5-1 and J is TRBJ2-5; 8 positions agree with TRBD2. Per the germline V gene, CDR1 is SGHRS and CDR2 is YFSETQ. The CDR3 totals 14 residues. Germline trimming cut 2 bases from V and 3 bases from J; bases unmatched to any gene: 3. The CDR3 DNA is TGCGCCAGCAGCTTTGGGCGGGGGGAAGAGACCCAGTACTTC. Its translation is CASSFGRGEETQYF.

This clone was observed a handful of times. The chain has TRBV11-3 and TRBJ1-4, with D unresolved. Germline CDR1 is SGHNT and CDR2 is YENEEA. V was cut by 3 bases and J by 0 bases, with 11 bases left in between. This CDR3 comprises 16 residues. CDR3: CASSLRVTSTNEKLFF. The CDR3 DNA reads TGTGCCAGCAGCTTGCGGGTGACTTCAACTAATGAAAAACTGTTTTTT.

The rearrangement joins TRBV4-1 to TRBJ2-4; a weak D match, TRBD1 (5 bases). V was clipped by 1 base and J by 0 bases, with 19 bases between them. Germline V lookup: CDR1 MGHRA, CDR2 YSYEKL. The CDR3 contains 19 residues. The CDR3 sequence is CASSQGGAFDEIAKNIQYF. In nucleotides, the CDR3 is TGCGCCAGCAGCCAAGGTGGGGCGTTCGACGAAATAGCCAAAAACATTCAGTACTTC.

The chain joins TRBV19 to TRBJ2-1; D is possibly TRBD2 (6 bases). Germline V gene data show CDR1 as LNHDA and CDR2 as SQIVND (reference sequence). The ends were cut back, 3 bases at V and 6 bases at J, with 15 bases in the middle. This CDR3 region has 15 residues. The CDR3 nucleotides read TGTGCCAGTAGTATTGGGGGGAATAGAGGCAATGAGCAGTTCTTC. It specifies CASSIGGNRGNEQFF.

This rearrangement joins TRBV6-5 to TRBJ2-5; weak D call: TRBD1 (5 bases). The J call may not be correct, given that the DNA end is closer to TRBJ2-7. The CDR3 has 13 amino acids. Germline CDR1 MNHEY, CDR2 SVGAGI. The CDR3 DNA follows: TGTGCCAGCAGCAAATTCCAGGGCTACGAGCAGTACTTC. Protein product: CASSKFQGYEQYF.

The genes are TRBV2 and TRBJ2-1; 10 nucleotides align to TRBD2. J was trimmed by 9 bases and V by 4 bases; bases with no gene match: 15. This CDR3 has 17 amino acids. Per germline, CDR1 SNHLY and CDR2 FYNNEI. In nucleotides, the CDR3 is TGTGCCAGCAGTGCCCGGGCCGCTACTAGCGGGAAGGTTGAGCAGTTCTTC. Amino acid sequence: CASSARAATSGKVEQFF.

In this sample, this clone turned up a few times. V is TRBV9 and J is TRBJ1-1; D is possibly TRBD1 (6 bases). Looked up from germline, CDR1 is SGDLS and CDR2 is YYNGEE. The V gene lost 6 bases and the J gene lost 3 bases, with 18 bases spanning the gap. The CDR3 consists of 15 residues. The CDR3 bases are TGTGCCAGCACGCGGGGGGGGGCCGGGGACACTGAAGCTTTCTTT. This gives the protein CASTRGGAGDTEAFF.

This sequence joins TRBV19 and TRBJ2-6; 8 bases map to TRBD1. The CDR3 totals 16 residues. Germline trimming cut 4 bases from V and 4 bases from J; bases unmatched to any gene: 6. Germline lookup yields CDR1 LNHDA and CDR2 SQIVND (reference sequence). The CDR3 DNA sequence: TGTGCCAGTAGTAGACAGGGGATACGAGGGGCCAACGTCCTGACTTTC. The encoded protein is CASSRQGIRGANVLTF.

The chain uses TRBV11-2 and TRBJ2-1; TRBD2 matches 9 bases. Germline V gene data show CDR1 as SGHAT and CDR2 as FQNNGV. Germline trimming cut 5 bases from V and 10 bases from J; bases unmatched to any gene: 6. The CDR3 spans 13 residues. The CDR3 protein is CASSRELAGEQFF. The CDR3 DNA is TGTGCCAGCAGCAGGGAGCTAGCGGGAGAGCAGTTCTTC.

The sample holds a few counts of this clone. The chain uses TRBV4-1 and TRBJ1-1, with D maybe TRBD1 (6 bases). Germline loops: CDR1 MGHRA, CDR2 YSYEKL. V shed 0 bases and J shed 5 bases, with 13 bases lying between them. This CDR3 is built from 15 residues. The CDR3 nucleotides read TGCGCCAGCAGCCAAGACGGGGGGCAGAGGACTGAAGCTTTCTTT. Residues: CASSQDGGQRTEAFF.

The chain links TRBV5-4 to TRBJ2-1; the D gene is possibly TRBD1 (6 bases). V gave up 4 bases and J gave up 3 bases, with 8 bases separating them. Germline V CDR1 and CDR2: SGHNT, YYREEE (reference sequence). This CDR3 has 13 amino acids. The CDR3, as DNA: TGTGCCAGCAGCCGGACAGACTACAATGAGCAGTTCTTC. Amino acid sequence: CASSRTDYNEQFF.

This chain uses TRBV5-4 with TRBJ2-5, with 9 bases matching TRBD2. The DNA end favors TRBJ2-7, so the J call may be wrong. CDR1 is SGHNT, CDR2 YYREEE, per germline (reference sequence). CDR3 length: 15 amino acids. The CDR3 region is CASSNWASGDHEQYF. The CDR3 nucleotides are TGTGCCAGCAGCAACTGGGCTAGCGGGGACCACGAGCAGTACTTC.